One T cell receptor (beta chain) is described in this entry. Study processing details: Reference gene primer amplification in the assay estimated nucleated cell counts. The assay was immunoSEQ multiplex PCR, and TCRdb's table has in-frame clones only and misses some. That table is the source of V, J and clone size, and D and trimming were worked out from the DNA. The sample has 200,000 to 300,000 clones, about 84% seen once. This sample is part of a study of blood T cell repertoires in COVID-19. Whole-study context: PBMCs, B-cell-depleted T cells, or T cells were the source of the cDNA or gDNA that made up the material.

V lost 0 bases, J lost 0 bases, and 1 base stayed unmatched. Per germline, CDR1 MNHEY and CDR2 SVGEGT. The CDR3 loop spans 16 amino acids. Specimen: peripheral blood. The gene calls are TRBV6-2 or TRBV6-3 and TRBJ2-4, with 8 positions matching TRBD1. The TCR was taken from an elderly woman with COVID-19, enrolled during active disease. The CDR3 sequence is CASSYSDRGAKNIQYF. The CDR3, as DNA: TGTGCCAGCAGTTACTCTGACAGGGGAGCCAAAAACATTCAGTACTTC.